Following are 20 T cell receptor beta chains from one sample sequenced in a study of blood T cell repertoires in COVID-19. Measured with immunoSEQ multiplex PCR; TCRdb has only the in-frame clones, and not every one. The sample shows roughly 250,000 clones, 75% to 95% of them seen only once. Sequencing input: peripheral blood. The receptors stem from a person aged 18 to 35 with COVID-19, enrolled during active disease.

CDR3 residues: CASSVTGTPNEKLFF. Here the CDR3 DNA reads TGTGCCAGTAGTGTAACAGGGACACCTAATGAAAAACTGTTTTTT. This chain uses TRBV19 with TRBJ1-4; D is perhaps TRBD1 (6 bases). The V gene lost 5 bases and the J gene lost 3 bases, with 13 bases spanning the gap. CDR3 length: 15 amino acids. Germline CDR1 reads LNHDA; CDR2 reads SQIVND (reference sequence). Full variable domain (outside the CDR3, taken from reference TRBV19 and TRBJ1-4): DGGITQSPKYLFRKEGQNVTLSCEQNLNHDAMYWYRQDPGQGLRLIYYSQIVNDFQKGDIAEGYSVSREKKESFPLTVTSAQKNPTAFYLCASSVTGTPNEKLFFGSGTQLSVL.

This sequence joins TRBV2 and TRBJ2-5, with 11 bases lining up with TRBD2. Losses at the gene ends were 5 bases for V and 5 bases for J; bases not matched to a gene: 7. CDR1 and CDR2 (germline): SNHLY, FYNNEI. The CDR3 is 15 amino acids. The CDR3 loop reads CASSRITSGSETQYF. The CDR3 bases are TGTGCCAGCAGTCGGATAACTAGCGGGAGTGAGACCCAGTACTTC. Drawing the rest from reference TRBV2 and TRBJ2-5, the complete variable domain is EPEVTQTPSHQVTQMGQEVILRCVPISNHLYFYWYRQILGQKVEFLVSFYNNEISEKSEIFDDQFSVERPDGSNFTLKIRSTKLEDSAMYFCASSRITSGSETQYFGPGTRLLVL.

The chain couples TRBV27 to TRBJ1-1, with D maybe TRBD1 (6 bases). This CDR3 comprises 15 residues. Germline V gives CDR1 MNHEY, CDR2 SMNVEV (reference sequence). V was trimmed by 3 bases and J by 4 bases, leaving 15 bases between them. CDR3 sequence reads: CASSLAPGAATEAFF. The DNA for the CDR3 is TGTGCCAGCAGTTTGGCCCCAGGGGCGGCCACTGAAGCTTTCTTT.

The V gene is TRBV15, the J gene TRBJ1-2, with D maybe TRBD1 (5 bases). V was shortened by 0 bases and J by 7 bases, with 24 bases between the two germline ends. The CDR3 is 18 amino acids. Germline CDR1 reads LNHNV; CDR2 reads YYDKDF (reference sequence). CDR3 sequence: CATSRDEVKVPGGIGYTF. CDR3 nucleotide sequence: TGTGCCACCAGCAGAGATGAGGTGAAGGTCCCGGGGGGTATTGGCTACACCTTC.

CDR3 coding DNA: TGTGCCTGGAGCAAGGGACAGGATACCTACGAGCAGTACTTC. It yields the protein CAWSKGQDTYEQYF. The V gene is TRBV30, the J gene TRBJ2-7; 8 positions agree with TRBD1. Unmatched junction bases numbered 6, after V lost 3 bases and J lost 2 bases. Germline V gives CDR1 GTSNPN, CDR2 SVGIG (reference sequence). CDR3 length: 14 amino acids.

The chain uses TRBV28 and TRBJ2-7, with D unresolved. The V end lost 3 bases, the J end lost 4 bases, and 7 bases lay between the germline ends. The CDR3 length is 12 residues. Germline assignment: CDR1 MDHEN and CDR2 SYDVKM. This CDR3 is CASSFSGYEQYF. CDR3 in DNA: TGTGCCAGCAGTTTTTCGGGTTACGAGCAGTACTTC.

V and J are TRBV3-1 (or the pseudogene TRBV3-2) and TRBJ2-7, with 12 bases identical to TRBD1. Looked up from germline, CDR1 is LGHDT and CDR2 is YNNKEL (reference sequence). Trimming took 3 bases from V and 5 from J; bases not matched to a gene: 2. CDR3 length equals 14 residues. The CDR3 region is CASSHGTGGDEQYF. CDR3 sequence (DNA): TGTGCCAGCAGCCACGGGACAGGGGGCGACGAGCAGTACTTC.

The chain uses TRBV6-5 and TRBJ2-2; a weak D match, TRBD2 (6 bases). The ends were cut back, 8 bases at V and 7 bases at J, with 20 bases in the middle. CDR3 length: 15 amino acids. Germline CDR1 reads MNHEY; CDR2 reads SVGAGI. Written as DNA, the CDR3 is TGTGCCAGCGGATGGGGGGACCGCACCTACGGGGAGCTGTTTTTT. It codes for CASGWGDRTYGELFF.

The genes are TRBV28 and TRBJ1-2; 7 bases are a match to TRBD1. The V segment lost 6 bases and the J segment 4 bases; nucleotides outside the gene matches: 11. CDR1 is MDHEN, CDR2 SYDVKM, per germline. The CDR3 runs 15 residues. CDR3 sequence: CASSRTGQPFYGYTF. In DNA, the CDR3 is TGTGCCAGCAGCCGAACGGGACAGCCGTTCTATGGCTACACCTTC.

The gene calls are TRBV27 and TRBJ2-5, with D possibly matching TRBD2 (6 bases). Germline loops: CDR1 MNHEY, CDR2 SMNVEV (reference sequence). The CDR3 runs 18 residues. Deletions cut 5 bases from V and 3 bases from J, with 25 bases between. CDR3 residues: CASSPGLLFRGGKETQYF. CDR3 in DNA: TGTGCCAGCAGTCCGGGACTCCTCTTTCGAGGTGGGAAAGAGACCCAGTACTTC.

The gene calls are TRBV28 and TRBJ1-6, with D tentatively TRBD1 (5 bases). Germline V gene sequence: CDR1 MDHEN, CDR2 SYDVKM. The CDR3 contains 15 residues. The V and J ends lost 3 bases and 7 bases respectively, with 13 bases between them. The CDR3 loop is CASSFGGRGNSPLHF. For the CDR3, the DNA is TGTGCCAGCAGTTTCGGGGGACGGGGAAATTCACCCCTCCACTTT.

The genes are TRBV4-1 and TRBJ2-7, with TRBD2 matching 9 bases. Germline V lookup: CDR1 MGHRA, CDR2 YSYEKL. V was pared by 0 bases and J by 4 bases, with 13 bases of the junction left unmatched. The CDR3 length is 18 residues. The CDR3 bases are TGCGCCAGCAGCCAAGAAATCGTTGTTAGCGGGAGAGGGTACGAGCAGTACTTC. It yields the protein CASSQEIVVSGRGYEQYF.

In DNA form, the CDR3 reads TGTGCCAGCACCCAGGGGGACAGGGGGTCGAATGAGCAGTTCTTC. It yields the protein CASTQGDRGSNEQFF. The V call is TRBV9, the J call TRBJ2-1; 11 nucleotides agree with TRBD1. Losses at the gene ends were 6 bases for V and 7 bases for J; bases not matched to a gene: 9. The germline V gene encodes CDR1 SGDLS and CDR2 YYNGEE. This CDR3 comprises 15 residues.

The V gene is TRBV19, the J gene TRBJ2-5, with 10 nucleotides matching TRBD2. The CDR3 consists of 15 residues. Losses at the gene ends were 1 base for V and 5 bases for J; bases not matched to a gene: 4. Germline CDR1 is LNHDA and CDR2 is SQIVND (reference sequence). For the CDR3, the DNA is TGTGCCAGTAGTATAGTAGCGGGAGGACAGGAGACCCAGTACTTC. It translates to CASSIVAGGQETQYF.

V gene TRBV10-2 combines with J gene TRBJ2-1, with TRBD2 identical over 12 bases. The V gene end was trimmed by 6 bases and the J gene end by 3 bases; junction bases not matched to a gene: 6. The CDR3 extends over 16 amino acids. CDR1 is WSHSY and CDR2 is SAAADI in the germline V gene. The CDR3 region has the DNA TGCGCCAGCAGGGACTGGACTAGCGGGGTCTACAATGAGCAGTTCTTC. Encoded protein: CASRDWTSGVYNEQFF.

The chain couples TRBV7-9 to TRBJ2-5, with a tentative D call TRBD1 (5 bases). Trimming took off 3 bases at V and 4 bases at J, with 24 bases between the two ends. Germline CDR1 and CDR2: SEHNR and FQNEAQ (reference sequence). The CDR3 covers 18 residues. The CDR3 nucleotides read TGTGCCAGCAGCTTCCCCCCAAGGGGAAGGGTGATAGGAGAGACCCAGTACTTC. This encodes CASSFPPRGRVIGETQYF.

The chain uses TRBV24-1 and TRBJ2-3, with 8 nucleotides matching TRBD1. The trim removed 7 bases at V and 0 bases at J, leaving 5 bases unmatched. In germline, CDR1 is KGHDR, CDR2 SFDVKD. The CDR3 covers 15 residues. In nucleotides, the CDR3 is TGTGCCACCAGCCTCACAGGGGGAAGCACAGATACGCAGTATTTT. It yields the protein CATSLTGGSTDTQYF.

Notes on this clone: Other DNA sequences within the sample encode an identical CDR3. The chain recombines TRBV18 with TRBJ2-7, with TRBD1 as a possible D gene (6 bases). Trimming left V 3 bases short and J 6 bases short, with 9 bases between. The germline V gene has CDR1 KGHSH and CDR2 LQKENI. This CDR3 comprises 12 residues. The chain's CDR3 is CASSPGTFEQYF. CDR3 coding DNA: TGTGCCAGCTCACCTGGGACATTCGAGCAGTACTTC.

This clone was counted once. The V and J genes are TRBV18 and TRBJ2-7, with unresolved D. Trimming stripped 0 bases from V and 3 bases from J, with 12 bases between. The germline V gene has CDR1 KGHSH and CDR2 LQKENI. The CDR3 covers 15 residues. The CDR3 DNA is TGTGCCAGCTCACCACCGAGTAGAGTTGGCTACGAGCAGTACTTC. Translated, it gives CASSPPSRVGYEQYF.

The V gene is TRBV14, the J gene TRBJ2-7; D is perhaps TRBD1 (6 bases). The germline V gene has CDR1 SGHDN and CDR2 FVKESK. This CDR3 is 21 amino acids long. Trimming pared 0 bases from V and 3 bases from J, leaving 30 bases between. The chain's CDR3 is CASSQEKGPKGYGTLDYEQYF. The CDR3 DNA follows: TGTGCCAGCAGCCAAGAAAAAGGCCCCAAGGGATATGGGACACTTGACTACGAGCAGTACTTC. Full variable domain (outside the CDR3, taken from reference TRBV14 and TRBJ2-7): EAGVTQFPSHSVIEKGQTVTLRCDPISGHDNLYWYRRVMGKEIKFLLHFVKESKQDESGMPNNRFLAERTGGTYSTLKVQPAELEDSGVYFCASSQEKGPKGYGTLDYEQYFGPGTRLTVT.